This is a list of T cell receptor beta chains from one sample in a study of cytomegalovirus exposure and HLA in healthy donors. Using immunoSEQ multiplex PCR, the repertoire was profiled, and TCRdb retains in-frame clones only, with some absent. The sample includes roughly 110,000 clones, more than 75% of them seen just once. The source material was PBMCs. The receptors shown here come from a man aged 25 to 40 in good health and CMV-seropositive. The CDR3 runs from the conserved cysteine through the conserved F or W. Each record gives: D gene, V gene, J gene, clone size, CDR3 DNA, CDR3 protein. The D gene is left open where the match is weak. The size field is filled for only some rows; it gives once, few, many or a size class.

-	TRBV30	TRBJ1-2	few	TGTGCCTGGACGGGGGTTTGGGGCTACACCTTC	CAWTGVWGYTF
-	TRBV9	TRBJ2-7	once	TGTGCCAGCAGCGTAGAGCCCACGGGTCTCAAAGAGCAGTACTTC	CASSVEPTGLKEQYF
TRBD1	TRBV9	TRBJ1-2	once	TGTGCCAGCAGCGTACCACAGGGGGGTTATGGCTACACCTTC	CASSVPQGGYGYTF
TRBD1	TRBV6-7	TRBJ1-3	-	TGTGCCAGCAGATATCGGACAGGTAAGTTTTCTGGAAACACCATATATTTT	CASRYRTGKFSGNTIYF
-	TRBV19	TRBJ1-3	-	TGTGCCAGTAGTATAAGGGGTGGCGGAAACACCATATATTTT	CASSIRGGGNTIYF
-	TRBV5-6	TRBJ2-7	-	TGTGCCAGCAGCTGGTCCAGTACCTACGAGCAGTACTTC	CASSWSSTYEQYF
TRBD2	TRBV11-2	TRBJ2-5	-	TGTGCCAGCAGCTCCCTAGGTGGTAGCGGGGGGGCTTGGGAGACCCAGTACTTC	CASSSLGGSGGAWETQYF
-	TRBV7-8	TRBJ2-5	once	TGTGCCAGCAGCTTAGGGGGAGTGAGCGGGACCCAGTACTTC	CASSLGGVSGTQYF
-	TRBV13	TRBJ2-5	-	TGTGCCAGCAGCTTTAGAGAGACCCAGTACTTC	CASSFRETQYF
TRBD1	TRBV7-9	TRBJ2-6	-	TGTGCCAGCAACCAAGACAGGGCTGGGGCCAACGTCCTGACTTTC	CASNQDRAGANVLTF
TRBD1	TRBV18	TRBJ1-2	-	TGTGCCAGCTCACTCGGGACAGGGAGCTACACCTTC	CASSLGTGSYTF
TRBD1	TRBV14	TRBJ2-5	-	TGTGCCAGCAGCCCCGGGACAGGGGAAGGCGAGACCCAGTACTTC	CASSPGTGEGETQYF
TRBD1	TRBV11-2	TRBJ2-6	-	TGTGCCAGCAGCTTCGGACAGGGGGCAACTGGGGCCAACGTCCTGACTTTC	CASSFGQGATGANVLTF
-	TRBV6-1	TRBJ1-2	few	TGTGCCAGCAGTGAAGCTGTGACAGAAATCTATGGCTACACCTTC	CASSEAVTEIYGYTF
TRBD2	TRBV6-6	TRBJ2-1	few	TGTGCCAGCAATCTAGCGGGGGCGGTGAATGAGCAGTTCTTC	CASNLAGAVNEQFF
TRBD1	TRBV27	TRBJ2-2	-	TGTGCCAGCAGGTTGGGACAGGGAATGAACACCGGGGAGCTGTTTTTT	CASRLGQGMNTGELFF
-	TRBV7-9	TRBJ2-1	-	TGTGCCAGCAGCTCCCCAGGCCCCTGGGATGAGCAGTTCTTC	CASSSPGPWDEQFF
-	TRBV30	TRBJ2-7	-	TGTGCCTGGAGTGTAGTGGGAGGGCAGTACTTC	CAWSVVGGQYF
-	TRBV30	TRBJ1-2	-	TGTGCCTGGCGGTGGGGCCGAGGCAACTATGGCTACACCTTC	CAWRWGRGNYGYTF
TRBD1	TRBV7-9	TRBJ1-6	-	TGTGCCAGCAGGGATGGACAGGGAGGAAGGTTGGCACCCCTCCACTTT	CASRDGQGGRLAPLHF
-	TRBV5-1	TRBJ2-7	-	TGCGCCAGCAGCTTGGCGATTCCAGGAGGGGTTGAGGGCGAGCAGTACTTC	CASSLAIPGGVEGEQYF
TRBD1	TRBV7-9	TRBJ1-1	-	TGTGCCAGCAGCTTCCCGGAGACAGGGGGCAACACTGAAGCTTTCTTT	CASSFPETGGNTEAFF
-	TRBV5-1	TRBJ1-4	-	TGCGCCAGCAGCCCGGAGGGCCAGGGAGGCGAAAAACTGTTTTTT	CASSPEGQGGEKLFF
-	TRBV18	TRBJ1-4	-	TGTGCCAGCTCACCGAGAACGTTGTCTGGGGGCGACTACGAAAAACTGTTTTTT	CASSPRTLSGGDYEKLFF
-	TRBV6-4	TRBJ1-5	-	TGTGCCAGCAGTGATTCAGCTCGAGGGCCCCAGCATTTT	CASSDSARGPQHF
-	TRBV19	TRBJ2-7	-	TGTGCCAGTAGTATAGATCGAGACAGCATGATTTACTTC	CASSIDRDSMIYF
TRBD1	TRBV19	TRBJ1-2	-	TGTGCCAGTGCACAGGGGGTAGAGTCATGGGGCTACACCTTC	CASAQGVESWGYTF
-	TRBV5-4	TRBJ1-5	few	TGTGCCAGCAGCTACTGGGCCGCTAACCAGCCCCAGCATTTT	CASSYWAANQPQHF
-	TRBV4-1	TRBJ1-6	-	TGCGCCAGCAGCCAAGACAATTCGGATTCACCCCTCCACTTT	CASSQDNSDSPLHF
-	TRBV7-8	TRBJ2-7	once	TGTGCCAGCAGCTTACGGACAGCTTCCTACGAGCAGTACTTC	CASSLRTASYEQYF
TRBD1	TRBV15	TRBJ1-1	once	TGTGCCACCAGCGTGGACAGGGCGAACACTGAAGCTTTCTTT	CATSVDRANTEAFF
-	TRBV19	TRBJ1-5	-	TGTGCCAGTAGTTCGTACACGATAGGGGGCAATCAGCCCCAGCATTTT	CASSSYTIGGNQPQHF
-	TRBV2	TRBJ1-1	-	TGTGCCAGCAGTGAAGCCAGGGTGGGGACTGAAGCTTTCTTT	CASSEARVGTEAFF
-	TRBV5-1	TRBJ1-6	-	TGCGCCAGCAAAACCTATCCGACAGCTATTACGTCCACCTCCTATAATTCACCCCTCCACTTT	CASKTYPTAITSTSYNSPLHF
TRBD1	TRBV5-1	TRBJ1-4	-	TGCGCCAGCAGCTCCACAGGGGGAAGGAATGAAAAACTGTTTTTT	CASSSTGGRNEKLFF
-	TRBV7-9	TRBJ2-3	-	TGTTCCAGCAGCTTAGTGGAAGCGGCAGATACGCAGTATTTT	CSSSLVEAADTQYF
-	TRBV18	TRBJ1-1	-	TGTGCCAGCTCACAAACGGCAGGGTATGAAACTGAAGCTTTCTTT	CASSQTAGYETEAFF
-	TRBV5-1	TRBJ1-2	-	TGCGCCAGCAGCAACCGCCAAGAACAGGGTGGCTACACCTTC	CASSNRQEQGGYTF
-	TRBV7-9	TRBJ1-1	-	TGTGCCAGCAGCTTCCCGCAGGGTTCCATGAACACTGAAGCTTTCTTT	CASSFPQGSMNTEAFF
TRBD1	TRBV5-5	TRBJ1-1	-	TGTGCCAGCAGCTTGGGGGACAGAGGGACTGAAGCTTTCTTT	CASSLGDRGTEAFF
-	TRBV5-3	TRBJ1-6	-	TGTGCCAGAATACGCCGCTGGACAGCCGTGGATAGCTCCTATAATTCACCCCTCCACTTT	CARIRRWTAVDSSYNSPLHF
TRBD2	TRBV5-5	TRBJ2-7	-	TGTGCCAGCAGCAGTAGCGGGGGGGCCTATGAGCAGTACTTC	CASSSSGGAYEQYF
-	TRBV29-1	TRBJ1-1	-	TGCAGCGCTGGCACTTCGGGCACTGAAGCTTTCTTT	CSAGTSGTEAFF
-	TRBV19	TRBJ1-1	-	TGTGCCAGTAGTATCGAGGGCGCCGGGAGTTGGGCTTTCTTT	CASSIEGAGSWAFF
TRBD2	TRBV5-6	TRBJ2-3	few	TGTGCCAGCAGCCCCGAGGGCGGGGGGGACACAGATACGCAGTATTTT	CASSPEGGGDTDTQYF
-	TRBV19	TRBJ2-7	-	TGTGCCAGTAGTCTGACCCTAACTAGCCTCGTTCACGAGCAGTACTTC	CASSLTLTSLVHEQYF